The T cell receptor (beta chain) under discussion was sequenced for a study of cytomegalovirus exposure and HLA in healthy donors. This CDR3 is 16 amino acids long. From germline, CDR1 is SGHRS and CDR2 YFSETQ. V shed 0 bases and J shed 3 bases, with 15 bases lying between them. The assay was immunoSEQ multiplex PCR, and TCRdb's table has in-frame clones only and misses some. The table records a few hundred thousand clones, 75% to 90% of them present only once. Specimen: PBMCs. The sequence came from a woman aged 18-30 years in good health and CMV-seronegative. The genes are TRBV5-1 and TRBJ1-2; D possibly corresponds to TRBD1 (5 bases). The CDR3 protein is CASSLADGGAYYGYTF. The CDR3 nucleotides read TGCGCCAGCAGCTTGGCCGACGGAGGGGCCTACTATGGCTACACCTTC. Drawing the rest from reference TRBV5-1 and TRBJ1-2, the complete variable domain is KAGVTQTPRYLIKTRGQQVTLSCSPISGHRSVSWYQQTPGQGLQFLFEYFSETQRNKGNFPGRFSGRQFSNSRSEMNVSTLELGDSALYLCASSLADGGAYYGYTFGSGTRLTVV.